A few counts support the clone carrying this TCR beta chain. No antigen is known for it. The data derive from a study of identical twins. Broader study findings: Sequences that were out-of-frame, alpha and twin-shared displayed an excess of low generation probability. Models predicted less out-of-frame TCR alpha sharing in monozygotic twins than was found.

Deletions cut 0 bases from V and 4 bases from J, with 12 bases between. The CDR3 consists of 15 residues. Germline V gene sequence: CDR1 SGHTA, CDR2 FQGNSA. Addition of a universal primer site occurred through template switching, and cDNA carried unique molecular identifiers. Each CDR3 protein is one row after TCRdb ran MiXCR on the 5' RACE reads. The sample carries a few hundred thousand distinct CDR3 sequences, 6.5% to 9.5% recorded once. These data were likewise used in another study, on yellow fever vaccine responses in identical twins.

This chain joins TRBV7-2 and TRBJ1-2; D perhaps matches TRBD1 (6 bases). The source of this sequence is a woman under 30 in good health. The material sequenced was memory (CD45RO+) T cells sorted from blood. The CDR3 DNA is TGTGCCAGCAGCTTAGCGCAGGGGAGCGGCTATGGCTACACCTTC. This translates into CASSLAQGSGYGYTF.